This T cell receptor beta chain is from a study of persistence of HIV-infected CD4 T cells. At the level of the study: A median of about 8 years of suppressive ART preceded sampling. Up to 180 mL blood was drawn at multiple time points; a couple of donors had single-time leukapheresis.

A remark on this clone: Antigen specificity is unknown.

The immunoSEQ assay was version 4, run in survey mode. The protocol was immunoSEQ multiplex PCR, while the TCRdb copy is restricted to in-frame clones and leaves out a portion. The sample contains 44,000 or so clones, approximately 90% of which appear only once. This nonspecific control used anti-CD3/anti-CD28 bead stimulation of CD4+ T cells. Responding CD4+ T cells were sorted by upregulation of both CD40 ligand and CD69. Donors had CD4+ T cell counts above 400 cells/uL and were CMV-seropositive. Germline lookup yields CDR1 MGHRA and CDR2 YSYEKL. The CDR3 covers 14 residues. The V and J ends lost 3 bases and 5 bases, in that order; junction bases with no gene match: 4.

V is TRBV4-1 and J is TRBJ1-1, with TRBD1 matching over 9 bases. The sequence derives from an adult man with HIV who was CMV-seropositive. This material consisted of CD4+ T cells sorted from PBMCs after roughly 17-hour stimulation, taken from a patient who received antiretroviral therapy. CDR3 region: CASSQDRGLTEAFF. The DNA for the CDR3 is TGCGCCAGCAGCCAGGACAGGGGACTTACTGAAGCTTTCTTT.